This T cell receptor beta chain was captured by sequencing in a study of shared clonotypes between healthy human individuals (dated by TCRdb to between 2020 and 2021). Background on the whole study: A couple of women and three men aged 18 to 49 years were included in the cohort. For each donor, three plates each were used for CD4 naive and CD4 memory, two plates were used for CD8 naive, and one plate was used for CD8 memory. Libraries were prepared and TCR repertoires were sequenced by different laboratories using diverse techniques, in order to increase sequencing depth and limit assay-specific biases. To estimate repertoire size and how much clonotype sharing occurs between individuals, the study deeply sequenced the blood TCR repertoires of about 5 healthy adults. Each donor's leukapheresis produced roughly between roughly 0.9 and 9 billion PBMCs. The investigation overall reported the following: Larger estimated clonotype richness was generally found for naive subsets than for memory subsets. Rarefaction of sorted-subset datasets indicated incomplete sequencing despite the large sequencing depth. Sharing across a handful of donors was observed for roughly 5% of naive CD4, 3% to 3.5% of naive CD8, about 2.3% of memory CD4, and less than 0.45% of memory CD8 clonotypes. Because the study included only a small number of donors, the genetic and exposure-history diversity represented was limited. Sampling was restricted to blood, and TCR repertoires in tissue are likely to differ from TCR repertoires in blood. Higher generation probabilities were observed for clonotypes shared by all four sorted-subset donors than for non-shared clonotypes. Pairwise subsampling indicated that sequencing depth was expected to affect the degree of clonotype sharing among donors.

Concerning this clone: Its recognized antigen is unknown. One base away there is no much larger clone; base qualities are not given.

Trimming takes 2 bases off V and 2 bases off J; junction bases not matched to a gene: 13. Reading the germline V gene gives CDR1 MDHEN and CDR2 SYDVKM. The CDR3 covers 19 residues, taking in both the cysteine and the phenylalanine. Only the CDR3 region is kept as DNA, spanning 57 bases read in frame from base 1. Using the deep immunoSEQ assay, multiplex PCR amplified TCR CDR3 regions from genomic DNA. Extracted genomic DNA from each cell subset was distributed evenly across all wells of several immunoSEQ 96-well plates, and each plate was treated as a replicate. For sorted subsets, each replicate PCR was loaded with 200 ng genomic DNA, equivalent to approximately 27,000 T cell genomes. Purified libraries were measured with a Qubit 3.0 fluorometer, size-checked on a Bioanalyzer 2100, and measured again with the KAPA Library Quantification kit. Every immunoSEQ 96-well plate was sequenced on a dedicated single-read 150-cycle Illumina NextSeq 550 flow cell. The study's own analysis went as follows. Because the immunoSEQ output included only junctional sequences and no quality scores, the filtering could not be the same as the filtering used for full-length reads. Sequences were annotated with PyIR, a Python wrapper for IgBLAST v1.9, and V/J genes and CDR3 were assigned using IMGT germline references. Reads were filtered out if the reads had weak V/J assignments (E-value above 1e-6), no CDR3, stop codons, out-of-frame junctions, or ambiguous translated residues. V3J clonotypes were defined as sequences sharing an identical inferred V gene, J gene, and CDR3 amino acid sequence. The percentage overlap between two repertoires was calculated by dividing the number of shared unique clonotypes by the size of the smaller repertoire. RTK rarefaction, the Chao1 estimator, and Recon v2.1 estimates of unobserved clonotypes were used to assess repertoire richness. OLGA was used to compute generation probabilities for all TCRbeta clonotypes that the gDNA method yielded from a few donors. What TCRdb holds here is the immuneACCESS table cut down to in-frame rearrangements. Part of the clones is not present; checked against another copy, under half of the missing clones reflect an unresolved V gene, and the others are unexplained. V and J calls and clone size come straight from that table; D and trimming were deduced from the DNA. This sample gives about 1.9 million clones in total; just over 90% of them show up just once. Around 1.7% of the sample belongs to the ten largest clones.

CD8 naive samples were CD45RO-negative cells positively selected for CCR7, giving a CD45RA+CCR7+ population that excluded TemRA cells. Healthy HIV-negative adults with no recently reported acute infections or vaccinations were included as donors. Every donor was a Caucasian adult living in Nashville, Tennessee, USA. After blood collection by leukapheresis, PBMCs were isolated using Ficoll-Histopaque density gradient centrifugation and then cryopreserved in the vapor phase of liquid nitrogen. Purity and quantity of every magnetically sorted T cell population were checked by analytical flow cytometry. From each sorted fraction, genomic DNA was isolated and quantified by UV absorbance on a Nanodrop 2000c.

The chain employs TRBV28 and TRBJ2-7, with 12 bases matching TRBD2. The sequenced sample was naive CD8+ T cells from PBMCs. The cell subset or site label on this specimen signifies: CD45RA+CCR7+. The receptor's source is a man younger than 30 in good health. Some clones in this sample may be carry-over from other donors' samples. The CDR3 in this case is CASSLGLAGSTLQPYEQYF. The DNA sequence is as follows: TGTGCCAGCAGTTTAGGACTAGCGGGATCCACCCTCCAACCCTACGAGCAGTACTTC.